This T cell receptor beta chain was sequenced in a study of OX40 agonist ivuxolimab in advanced cancers. Germline V gene data show CDR1 as MNHNS and CDR2 as SASEGT. This CDR3 spans 11 amino acids. V gave up 7 bases and J gave up 7 bases, with 10 bases separating them. Data came from immunoSEQ multiplex PCR; TCRdb stores just in-frame clones and leaves some out. The table includes tens of thousands of clones, 86% detected once. People who had autoimmune disease history or systemic immunosuppression were excluded. The clonotype was recovered from an adult with an advanced solid tumor such as melanoma, head and neck, liver or kidney cancer. The specimen comprised CD4+ or CD8+ T cells sorted from blood, sampled in a trial of the OX40 agonist ivuxolimab. The gene calls are TRBV6-1 and TRBJ1-1; D is ambiguous. In nucleotides, the CDR3 is TGTGCCAGCACCACCACAAGTGAAGCTTTCTTT. Translating gives CASTTTSEAFF.